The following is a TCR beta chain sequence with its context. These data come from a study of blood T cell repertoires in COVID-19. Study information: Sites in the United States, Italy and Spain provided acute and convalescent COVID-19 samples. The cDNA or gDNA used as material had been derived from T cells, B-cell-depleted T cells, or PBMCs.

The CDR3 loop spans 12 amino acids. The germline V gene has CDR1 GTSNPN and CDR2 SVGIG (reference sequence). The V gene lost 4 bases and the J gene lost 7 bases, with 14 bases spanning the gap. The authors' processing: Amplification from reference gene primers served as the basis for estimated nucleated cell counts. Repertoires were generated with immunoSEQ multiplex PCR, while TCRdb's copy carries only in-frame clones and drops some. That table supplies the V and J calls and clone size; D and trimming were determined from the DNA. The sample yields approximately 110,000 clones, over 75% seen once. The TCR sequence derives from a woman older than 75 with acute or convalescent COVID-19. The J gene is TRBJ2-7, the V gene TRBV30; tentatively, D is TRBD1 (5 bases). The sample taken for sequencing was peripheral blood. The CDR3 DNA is TGTGCCTGGAAACCCGGGCAGGGTGAGCAGTACTTC. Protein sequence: CAWKPGQGEQYF.